Presented here are 18 T cell receptor beta chains from one specimen sequenced in a study of regulatory T cells in long-lasting Graves disease. Arm-PCR with iRepertoire HTBI primers amplified the CDR3 regions for these TCR beta libraries. TCRdb analysed the multiplex PCR reads with MiXCR anew, one entry per CDR3 protein. The sample shows a few hundred thousand distinct CDR3 sequences, 20% to 25% of them seen only once. Documented time point: persistent/refractory GD, antithyroid drugs over 5 years with positive TRAb. Extracted RNA from PBMCs served as the source of the TCR library. The specimen was peripheral blood mononuclear cells (PBMCs), collected when the disease was refractory, from a patient treated with antithyroid drugs. These TCRs come from a female donor with Graves disease.

The genes are TRBV29-1 and TRBJ1-2, with 8 positions matching TRBD1. The ends lost 4 bases at V and 0 bases at J; junction bases unmatched: 16. Germline assignment: CDR1 SQVTM and CDR2 ANQGSEA. CDR3 length: 18 residues. In DNA, the CDR3 is TGCAGCGTTGTCTCCCCGGGACAGGACCGCTCAGCTAACTATGGCTACACCTTC. Amino acid sequence: CSVVSPGQDRSANYGYTF.

CDR3: CASSASWGQSTGELFF. In nucleotides, the CDR3 is TGTGCCAGCAGTGCGTCGTGGGGGCAGAGCACCGGGGAGCTGTTTTTT. This chain joins TRBV2 and TRBJ2-2; weak D call: TRBD1 (6 bases). Per germline, CDR1 SNHLY and CDR2 FYNNEI. Trimming cost V 4 bases and J 4 bases, with 16 bases left between them. This CDR3 contains 16 residues.

The chain uses TRBV7-3 and TRBJ2-5; no reliable D call. CDR1 and CDR2 from the germline V gene are SGHTA and FQGTGA. V was pared by 4 bases and J by 2 bases, with 14 bases between. This CDR3 is built from 15 residues. The CDR3 DNA is TGTGCCAGCAGCTCGACGTCGAGCGAACAAGAGACCCAGTACTTC. As protein: CASSSTSSEQETQYF.

This clonotype has more than one count but fewer than ten. The gene calls are TRBV30 and TRBJ1-2; maybe TRBD1 (5 bases). Per the germline V gene, CDR1 is GTSNPN and CDR2 is SVGIG (reference sequence). V dropped 2 bases and J dropped 8 bases, with 12 bases sitting between them. The CDR3 length is 12 residues. The CDR3, as DNA: TGTGCCTGGAGTCCCATCGGGGGGGGCTACACCTTC. It specifies CAWSPIGGGYTF. The variable domain in full, completed from reference TRBV30 and TRBJ1-2, reads SQTIHQWPATLVQPVGSPLSLECTVEGTSNPNLYWYRQAAGRGLQLLFYSVGIGQISSEVPQNLSASRPQDRQFILSSKKLLLSDSGFYLCAWSPIGGGYTFGSGTRLTVV.

This clonotype was seen a handful of times. The chain uses TRBV6-2 or TRBV6-3 and TRBJ1-5; 7 nucleotides agree with TRBD1. CDR1 and CDR2 (germline): MNHEY, SVGEGT. The ends lost 2 bases at V and 3 bases at J; junction bases unmatched: 13. The CDR3 loop spans 18 amino acids. The CDR3 coding sequence is TGTGCCAGCAGTTACCGGGACAGTCTATCCGCACCCAATCAGCCCCAGCATTTT. Translating it yields CASSYRDSLSAPNQPQHF.

The V call is TRBV6-2 or TRBV6-3, the J call TRBJ1-6, with a weak D call TRBD1 (6 bases). Germline V gives CDR1 MNHEY, CDR2 SVGEGT. The CDR3 consists of 13 residues. V was pared by 8 bases and J by 9 bases, with 14 bases between. CDR3 in amino acids: CASGGASGSPLHF. The CDR3 nucleotides are TGTGCCAGCGGGGGGGCCAGCGGTTCACCCCTCCACTTT.

The gene calls are TRBV30 and TRBJ2-5; D perhaps matches TRBD2 (5 bases). The ends were cut back, 0 bases at V and 7 bases at J, with 15 bases in the middle. The germline V gene has CDR1 GTSNPN and CDR2 SVGIG (reference sequence). CDR3 length: 14 amino acids. The CDR3 DNA reads as TGTGCCTGGAGTGTTTTACTCCCCCGGGGGACCCAGTACTTC. Amino acids: CAWSVLLPRGTQYF. The whole variable domain, filled in from reference TRBV30 and TRBJ2-5, reads SQTIHQWPATLVQPVGSPLSLECTVEGTSNPNLYWYRQAAGRGLQLLFYSVGIGQISSEVPQNLSASRPQDRQFILSSKKLLLSDSGFYLCAWSVLLPRGTQYFGPGTRLLVL.

This clonotype was detected a few times. This chain connects TRBV18 to TRBJ2-2, with a possible D match to TRBD1 (6 bases). Germline lookup yields CDR1 KGHSH and CDR2 LQKENI. V was clipped by 2 bases and J by 5 bases, with 15 bases between them. This CDR3 has 16 amino acids. CDR3 sequence (DNA): TGTGCCAGCTCACCAAGAAGGGGACAACAAACCGGGGAGCTGTTTTTT. Translation gives CASSPRRGQQTGELFF.

As regards this clonotype: With a much larger clone just one base away, this may be a read error. This chain uses TRBV6-2 or TRBV6-3 with TRBJ2-7; D is perhaps TRBD2 (5 bases). V dropped 4 bases and J dropped 1 base, with 17 bases sitting between them. The CDR3 is 16 amino acids. Germline CDR1 is MNHEY and CDR2 is SVGEGT. CDR3 protein: CASSSLPGSISYEQYF. CDR3 in DNA: TGTGCCAGCAGTTCCCTCCCGGGGAGTATATCCTACGAGCAGTACTTC.

As concerns this clonotype: The junction departs from the called germline gene at one end, perhaps through a read error. The chain has TRBV5-1 and TRBJ1-1; D is unresolved. CDR1 is SGHRS, CDR2 YFSETQ, per germline. This CDR3 spans 13 amino acids. The DNA of the CDR3 is TGCGCCAGCCGAAGCGGGTCCAACACTAAAGCTTTCTTT. Translation: CASRSGSNTKAFF.

The sample holds many counts of this clonotype. The chain uses TRBV25-1 and TRBJ1-4; 7 bases agree with TRBD1. CDR3 length: 15 amino acids. The V and J ends lost 3 bases and 8 bases, in that order; junction bases with no gene match: 9. Germline loops: CDR1 MGHDK, CDR2 SYGVNS. CDR3 in amino acids: CASSDRRQGGEKLFF. DNA of the CDR3: TGTGCCAGCAGTGATCGTCGACAGGGCGGAGAAAAACTGTTTTTT.

This clonotype showed up many times. The rearrangement joins TRBV20-1 to TRBJ1-1, with 9 positions matching TRBD1. CDR3 length: 15 residues. Germline V CDR1 and CDR2: DFQATT, SNEGSKA (reference sequence). Unmatched junction bases numbered 10, after V lost 7 bases and J lost 1 base. The CDR3 sequence is CSVRKTGGTNTEAFF. CDR3 bases: TGCAGTGTTCGGAAAACAGGGGGCACGAACACTGAAGCTTTCTTT.

The sample holds many counts of this clonotype. This chain connects TRBV6-5 to TRBJ1-1; D is undetermined. The CDR3 covers 15 residues. Trimming pared 0 bases from V and 0 bases from J, leaving 8 bases between. The germline V gene has CDR1 MNHEY and CDR2 SVGAGI. The CDR3 region has the DNA TGTGCCAGCAGTTACTCGTACAGAATGAACACTGAAGCTTTCTTT. Protein: CASSYSYRMNTEAFF.

In this sample, this clonotype turned up a few times. The chain joins TRBV19 to TRBJ1-5; TRBD1 aligns across 8 bases. Germline V gene sequence: CDR1 LNHDA, CDR2 SQIVND (reference sequence). V lost 6 bases, J lost 1 base, and 5 bases stayed unmatched. The CDR3 runs to 15 residues. The CDR3 spells CASRTGVGSNQPQHF. CDR3 coding DNA: TGTGCCAGTAGGACAGGGGTCGGCAGCAATCAGCCCCAGCATTTT. The entire variable domain, with the rest obtained from reference TRBV19 and TRBJ1-5, is as follows: DGGITQSPKYLFRKEGQNVTLSCEQNLNHDAMYWYRQDPGQGLRLIYYSQIVNDFQKGDIAEGYSVSREKKESFPLTVTSAQKNPTAFYLCASRTGVGSNQPQHFGDGTRLSIL.

At least ten counts were recorded for this clonotype. This rearrangement joins TRBV7-2 to TRBJ2-7; 8 bases line up with TRBD2. The junction had 2 bases not matched to a gene; V was cut back by 3 bases and J by 4 bases. CDR1 is SGHTA, CDR2 FQGNSA, per germline. This CDR3 region has 13 residues. The DNA for the CDR3 is TGTGCCAGCAGCTTTGCTAGCGGGTACGAGCAGTACTTC. It translates to CASSFASGYEQYF.

This clonotype was detected a few times. The chain recombines TRBV25-1 with TRBJ2-5; D is unclear. V was shortened by 6 bases and J by 5 bases, with 22 bases between the two germline ends. The length of the CDR3 is 16 residues. Germline V gene sequence: CDR1 MGHDK, CDR2 SYGVNS. The DNA for the CDR3 is TGTGCCAGCAGCGTTGGGGTCCAGGTAAAATTTGAGACCCAGTACTTC. It specifies CASSVGVQVKFETQYF.

The genes are TRBV3-1 and TRBJ2-2; the match to TRBD1 covers 7 bases. Losses at the gene ends were 0 bases for V and 4 bases for J; bases not matched to a gene: 5. CDR1 is LGHDT and CDR2 is YNNKEL in the germline V gene (reference sequence). The CDR3 is 16 amino acids. In DNA, the CDR3 is TGTGCCAGCAGCCAAGATACAGGGGTTTCCACCGGGGAGCTGTTTTTT. It is translated as CASSQDTGVSTGELFF.

The V and J genes are TRBV5-1 and TRBJ2-7; 7 bases are shared with TRBD2. The J segment lost 3 bases and the V segment lost 5 bases, leaving 8 bases of the junction unmatched. Germline V CDR1 and CDR2: SGHRS, YFSETQ. The CDR3 is 14 residues long. The CDR3 nucleotides are TGCGCCAGCAGTGGTCTAGCGGAAAACTACGAGCAGTACTTC. Protein sequence: CASSGLAENYEQYF.